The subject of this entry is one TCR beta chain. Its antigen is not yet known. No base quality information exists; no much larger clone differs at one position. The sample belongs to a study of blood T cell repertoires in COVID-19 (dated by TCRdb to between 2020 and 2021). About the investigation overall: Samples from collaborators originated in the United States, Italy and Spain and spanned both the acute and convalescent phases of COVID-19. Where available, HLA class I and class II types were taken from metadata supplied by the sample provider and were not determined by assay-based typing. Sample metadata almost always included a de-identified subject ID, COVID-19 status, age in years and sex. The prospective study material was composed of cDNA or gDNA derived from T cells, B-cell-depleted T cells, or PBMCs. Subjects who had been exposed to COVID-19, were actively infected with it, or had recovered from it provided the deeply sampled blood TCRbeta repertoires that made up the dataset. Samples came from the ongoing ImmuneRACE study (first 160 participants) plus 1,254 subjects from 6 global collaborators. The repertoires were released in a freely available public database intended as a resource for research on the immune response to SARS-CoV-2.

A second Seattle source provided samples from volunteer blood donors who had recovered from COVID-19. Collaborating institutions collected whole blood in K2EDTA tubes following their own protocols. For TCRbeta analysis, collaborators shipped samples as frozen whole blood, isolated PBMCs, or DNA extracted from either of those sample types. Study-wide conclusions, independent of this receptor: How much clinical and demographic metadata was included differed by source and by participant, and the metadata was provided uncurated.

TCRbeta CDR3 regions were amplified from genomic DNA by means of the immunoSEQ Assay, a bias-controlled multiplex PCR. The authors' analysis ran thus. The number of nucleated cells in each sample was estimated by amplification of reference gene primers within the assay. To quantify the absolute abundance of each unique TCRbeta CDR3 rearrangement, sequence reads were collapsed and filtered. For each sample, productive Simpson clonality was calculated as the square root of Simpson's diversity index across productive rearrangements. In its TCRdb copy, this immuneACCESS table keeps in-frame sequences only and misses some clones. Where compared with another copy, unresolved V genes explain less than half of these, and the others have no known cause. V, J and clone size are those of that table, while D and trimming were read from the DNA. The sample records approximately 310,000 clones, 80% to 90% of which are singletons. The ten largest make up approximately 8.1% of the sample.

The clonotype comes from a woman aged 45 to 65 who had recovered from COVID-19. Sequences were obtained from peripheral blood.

The base sequence is TGTGCCAGCAGTCAACCGGGGGGAGGCGGCTACACCTTC. This codes for CASSQPGGGGYTF. In this chain, TRBV25-1 is recombined with TRBJ1-2; the D gene is perhaps TRBD1, from 5 matching bases. V drops 5 bases and J drops 8 bases, leaving 15 bases in between. Reading the germline V gene gives CDR1 MGHDK and CDR2 SYGVNS. Counted from cysteine to phenylalanine, this CDR3 has 13 amino acids. The CDR3 DNA has 39 bases and is translated from base 1.